Shown below are 18 T cell receptor beta chains from a single sample sequenced in a study of blood T cell repertoires in COVID-19. Produced via immunoSEQ multiplex PCR; TCRdb's table is partial and in-frame only. This sample has about 210,000 clones, with 70% to 90% found just once. The specimen sequenced was PBMCs or T cells enriched from blood (not recorded which). Receptors originate from a woman aged 18 to 35 who had recovered from COVID-19.

V gene TRBV7-9 combines with J gene TRBJ1-1; possible D gene TRBD1, 5 bases. The germline V gene has CDR1 SEHNR and CDR2 FQNEAQ (reference sequence). CDR3 size: 13 residues. Between the trimmed V and J ends, which lost 3 bases and 10 bases, there was a span of 15 bases. For the CDR3, the DNA is TGTGCCAGCAGCTTGCGGATCCCTGACAGAGCTTTCTTT. Its translation: CASSLRIPDRAFF.

The chain joins TRBV5-6 to TRBJ2-7, with 8 bases matching TRBD1. The germline V gene has CDR1 SGHDT and CDR2 YYEEEE. V was clipped by 2 bases and J by 3 bases; unmatched bases: 10. CDR3 length: 16 amino acids. The CDR3 DNA reads as TGTGCCAGCAGCTTAAGTTCACAGGGGGAACTCTACGAGCAGTACTTC. Protein: CASSLSSQGELYEQYF.

The chain has TRBV2 and TRBJ1-5; D is undetermined. CDR1 and CDR2 (germline): SNHLY, FYNNEI. Between the trimmed V and J ends, which lost 5 bases and 0 bases, there was a span of 5 bases. The CDR3 runs to 13 residues. CDR3 residues: CASSRYSNQPQHF. CDR3 coding DNA: TGTGCCAGCAGTCGTTATAGCAATCAGCCCCAGCATTTT.

CDR3 amino acids: CASSYTGGGQPQHF. As DNA, the CDR3 is TGTGCCAGCAGTTACACGGGGGGTGGGCAGCCCCAGCATTTT. This chain uses TRBV6-5 with TRBJ1-5; TRBD1 might be the D (5 bases). Germline CDR1 and CDR2: MNHEY and SVGAGI. CDR3 length equals 14 residues. Trimming took 2 bases from V and 7 from J, leaving 12 bases between them.

The chain employs TRBV10-2 and TRBJ2-7, with a possible D match to TRBD2 (7 bases). The CDR3 is 16 amino acids. Germline lookup yields CDR1 WSHSY and CDR2 SAAADI. V shed 1 base and J shed 4 bases, with 17 bases lying between them. Here the CDR3 DNA reads TGCGCCAGCAGTGAGTGGGGGGGGCCAGGATCGTACGAGCAGTACTTC. Residues: CASSEWGGPGSYEQYF.

The J gene is TRBJ2-5, the V gene TRBV15; no clear D. CDR1 and CDR2 (germline): LNHNV, YYDKDF (reference sequence). The germline V and J ends were trimmed by 0 bases and 1 base, with 9 bases remaining between them. CDR3 size: 15 residues. CDR3 sequence reads: CATSRDPGAQETQYF. CDR3 bases: TGTGCCACCAGCAGAGATCCCGGAGCCCAAGAGACCCAGTACTTC.

The J gene is TRBJ2-7, the V gene TRBV30; tentative D call: TRBD2 (5 bases). V was shortened by 5 bases and J by 4 bases, with 9 bases between the two germline ends. This CDR3 is 11 amino acids long. The germline V gene has CDR1 GTSNPN and CDR2 SVGIG (reference sequence). The CDR3 bases are TGTGCCTGGGGTCGGACTTACGAGCAGTACTTC. Its protein is CAWGRTYEQYF.

The chain links TRBV7-9 to TRBJ2-7; D possibly corresponds to TRBD1 (6 bases). The CDR3 is 13 amino acids. V was cut by 6 bases and J by 2 bases, with 11 bases left in between. CDR1 SEHNR and CDR2 FQNEAQ come from the germline V gene (reference sequence). The CDR3, as DNA: TGTGCCAGCAGTACTACAGGGACCTACGAGCAGTACTTC. Protein: CASSTTGTYEQYF.

A single count supports this clone. The chain employs TRBV12-5 and TRBJ1-6; no definite D call. CDR3 size: 15 residues. V lost 1 base to trimming and J lost 0 bases, with 4 bases between them. The germline CDR1 and CDR2 sequences are LGHNT and FRNRAP. The CDR3 sequence: CASGLGSSYNSPLHF. CDR3 bases: TGTGCTAGTGGTTTGGGGAGCTCCTATAATTCACCCCTCCACTTT. Supplemented by reference TRBV12-5 and TRBJ1-6, the full variable domain reads DARVTQTPRHKVTEMGQEVTMRCQPILGHNTVFWYRQTMMQGLELLAYFRNRAPLDDSGMPKDRFSAEMPDATLATLKIQPSEPRDSAVYFCASGLGSSYNSPLHFGNGTRLTVT.

The chain has TRBV27 and TRBJ2-1, with 7 bases that match TRBD2. The germline V gene has CDR1 MNHEY and CDR2 SMNVEV (reference sequence). This CDR3 is 15 amino acids long. V dropped 6 bases and J dropped 6; count of bases not matched to a gene: 11. CDR3 nucleotides: TGTGCCAGCAGAGGACTAGTTGTTGGGGGCAATGAGCAGTTCTTC. Translated: CASRGLVVGGNEQFF.

V is TRBV19 and J is TRBJ2-7; D perhaps matches TRBD1 (7 bases). V lost 4 bases to trimming and J lost 0 bases, with 13 bases between them. CDR3 size: 15 residues. Germline V gene lookup returns CDR1 LNHDA and CDR2 SQIVND (reference sequence). Here the CDR3 reads CASSTRQGGSYEQYF. The CDR3 DNA is TGTGCCAGTAGTACAAGACAGGGAGGCTCCTACGAGCAGTACTTC.

This chain connects TRBV4-1 to TRBJ1-4; D not resolved. The ends were cut back, 2 bases at V and 3 bases at J, with 16 bases in the middle. Germline V CDR1 and CDR2: MGHRA, YSYEKL. The CDR3 spans 17 residues. CDR3 in amino acids: CASSQKAGGLANEKLFF. In DNA, the CDR3 is TGCGCCAGCAGCCAAAAGGCGGGTGGTCTGGCTAATGAAAAACTGTTTTTT.

The chain couples TRBV13 to TRBJ2-2; D is possibly TRBD1 (6 bases). The germline V and J ends were trimmed by 2 bases and 1 base, with 14 bases remaining between them. Germline CDR1 and CDR2: PRHDT and FYEKMQ (reference sequence). The CDR3 spans 17 residues. The CDR3, as DNA: TGTGCCAGCAGCTTACTCTTGGCAGGGGTGAACACCGGGGAGCTGTTTTTT. The encoded protein is CASSLLLAGVNTGELFF.

In this sample, this clone turned up many times. The chain employs TRBV15 and TRBJ1-2, with a possible D match to TRBD1 (6 bases). V lost 4 bases, J lost 2 bases, and 8 bases lay in between. Looked up from germline, CDR1 is LNHNV and CDR2 is YYDKDF (reference sequence). The CDR3 totals 13 residues. CDR3 nucleotides: TGTGCCACCAGCATCGGGACAAACTATGGCTACACCTTC. Its translation is CATSIGTNYGYTF.

The rearrangement links TRBV7-6 to TRBJ1-3, with D possibly TRBD1 on 5 matching bases. Germline values: CDR1 SGHVS, CDR2 FNYEAQ. The CDR3 runs 15 residues. Trimming removed 5 bases at V and 4 bases at J, with 15 bases between. Here the CDR3 DNA reads TGTGCCAGCAGCCCCTTTCCCAACAGGGGAAACACCATATATTTT. The encoded protein is CASSPFPNRGNTIYF.

This clone appeared a few times. This chain uses TRBV7-2 with TRBJ1-3; D is unresolved. The germline V and J ends were trimmed by 5 bases and 4 bases, with 9 bases remaining between them. CDR3 length: 13 amino acids. CDR1 SGHTA and CDR2 FQGNSA come from the germline V gene. The CDR3 protein is CASSVLTGNTIYF. The CDR3 nucleotides read TGTGCCAGCAGCGTTCTGACAGGAAACACCATATATTTT.

The rearrangement links TRBV11-2 to TRBJ2-2, with D maybe TRBD1 (5 bases). From germline, CDR1 is SGHAT and CDR2 FQNNGV. The CDR3 runs 18 residues. Trimming stripped 6 bases from V and 4 bases from J, with 24 bases between. CDR3: CASSTYRTPAQTTGELFF. CDR3 DNA sequence: TGTGCCAGCAGTACCTACAGGACCCCGGCTCAGACCACCGGGGAGCTGTTTTTT.

Here the CDR3 reads CASSLHGEETQYF. The CDR3 nucleotides are TGTGCCAGCAGCTTACACGGGGAAGAGACCCAGTACTTC. The rearrangement links TRBV11-3 to TRBJ2-5, with D perhaps TRBD2 (5 bases). CDR3 size: 13 residues. Trimming pared 2 bases from V and 3 bases from J, leaving 7 bases between. The germline V gene has CDR1 SGHNT and CDR2 YENEEA.